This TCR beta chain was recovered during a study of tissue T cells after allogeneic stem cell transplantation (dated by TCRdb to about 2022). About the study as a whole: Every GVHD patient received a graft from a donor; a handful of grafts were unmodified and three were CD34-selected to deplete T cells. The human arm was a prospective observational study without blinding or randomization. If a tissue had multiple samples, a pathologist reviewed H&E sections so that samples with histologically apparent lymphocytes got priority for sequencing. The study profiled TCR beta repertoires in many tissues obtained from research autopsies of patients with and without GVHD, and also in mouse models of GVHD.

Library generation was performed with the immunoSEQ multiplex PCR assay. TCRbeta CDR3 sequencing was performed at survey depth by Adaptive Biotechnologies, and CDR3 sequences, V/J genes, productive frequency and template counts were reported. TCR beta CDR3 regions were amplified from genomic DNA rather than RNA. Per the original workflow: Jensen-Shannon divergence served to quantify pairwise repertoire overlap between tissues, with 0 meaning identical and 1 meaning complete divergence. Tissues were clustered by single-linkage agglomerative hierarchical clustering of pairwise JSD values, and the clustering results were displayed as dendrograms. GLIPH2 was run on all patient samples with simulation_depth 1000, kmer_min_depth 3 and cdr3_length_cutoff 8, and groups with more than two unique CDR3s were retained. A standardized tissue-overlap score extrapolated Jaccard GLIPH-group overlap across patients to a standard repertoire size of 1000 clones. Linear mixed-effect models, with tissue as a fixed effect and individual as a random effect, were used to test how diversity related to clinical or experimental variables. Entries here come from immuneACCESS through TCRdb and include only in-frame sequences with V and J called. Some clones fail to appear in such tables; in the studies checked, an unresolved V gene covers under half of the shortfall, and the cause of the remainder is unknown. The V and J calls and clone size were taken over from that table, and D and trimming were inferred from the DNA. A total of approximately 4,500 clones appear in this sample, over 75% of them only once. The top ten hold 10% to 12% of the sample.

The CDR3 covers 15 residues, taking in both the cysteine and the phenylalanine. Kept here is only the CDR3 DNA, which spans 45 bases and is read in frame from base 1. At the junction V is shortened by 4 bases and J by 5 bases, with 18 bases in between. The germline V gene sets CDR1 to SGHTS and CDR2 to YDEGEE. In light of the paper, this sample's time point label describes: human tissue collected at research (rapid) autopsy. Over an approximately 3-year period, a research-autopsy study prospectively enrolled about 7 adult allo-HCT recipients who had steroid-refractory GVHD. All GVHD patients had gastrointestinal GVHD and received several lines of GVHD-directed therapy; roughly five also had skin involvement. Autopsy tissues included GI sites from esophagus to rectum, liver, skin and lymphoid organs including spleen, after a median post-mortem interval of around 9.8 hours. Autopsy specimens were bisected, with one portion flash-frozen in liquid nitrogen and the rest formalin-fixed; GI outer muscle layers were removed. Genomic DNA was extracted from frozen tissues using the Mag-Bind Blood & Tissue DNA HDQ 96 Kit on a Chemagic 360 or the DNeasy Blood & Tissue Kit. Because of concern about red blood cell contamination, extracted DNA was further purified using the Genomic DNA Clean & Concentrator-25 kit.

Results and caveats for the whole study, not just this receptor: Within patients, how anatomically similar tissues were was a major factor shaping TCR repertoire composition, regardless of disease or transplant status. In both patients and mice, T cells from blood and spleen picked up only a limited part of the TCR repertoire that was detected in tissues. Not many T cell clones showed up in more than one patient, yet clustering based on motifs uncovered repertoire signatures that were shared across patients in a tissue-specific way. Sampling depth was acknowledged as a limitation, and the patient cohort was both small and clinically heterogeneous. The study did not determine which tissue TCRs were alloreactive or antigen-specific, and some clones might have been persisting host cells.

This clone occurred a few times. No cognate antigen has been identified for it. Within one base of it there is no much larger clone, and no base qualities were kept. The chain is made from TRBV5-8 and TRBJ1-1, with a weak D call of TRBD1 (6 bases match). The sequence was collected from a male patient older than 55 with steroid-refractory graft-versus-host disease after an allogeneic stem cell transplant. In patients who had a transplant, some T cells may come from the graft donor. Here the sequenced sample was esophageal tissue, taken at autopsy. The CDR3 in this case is CASSPILGGRTEAFF. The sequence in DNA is TGTGCCAGCAGCCCCATCCTAGGGGGGCGGACTGAAGCTTTCTTT.